The present T cell receptor beta chain was sequenced within a study of blood T cell repertoires in COVID-19. Sequenced by immunoSEQ multiplex PCR; TCRdb stores in-frame clones only, minus some. The repertoire holds some 120,000 clones, with roughly 80% as singletons. This CDR3 contains 15 residues. Germline V gene data show CDR1 as WNHNN and CDR2 as SYGVQD (reference sequence). V was cut by 0 bases and J by 5 bases, with 11 bases left in between. The sequence derives from a woman aged 25 to 39 who had recovered from COVID-19. The source material was peripheral blood. The chain uses TRBV10-1 and TRBJ1-3; TRBD1 might be the D (6 bases). The CDR3 reads CASSESTGSRNTIYF. CDR3 DNA: TGCGCCAGCAGTGAGTCTACAGGGTCAAGAAACACCATATATTTT.